Listed below are T cell receptor beta chains from one sample, sequenced in a study of blood T cells in healthy people across ages. From the 5' RACE reads, TCRdb called clonotypes with MiXCR, one entry per CDR3 protein. This sample has over 600,000 distinct CDR3 sequences, with roughly 41% found just once. The sequencing input was blood. These receptors originate from an elderly man in good health. Each CDR3 is given with its conserved first and last residue. Fields, in order: J gene, D gene, V gene, clone size, CDR3 protein, CDR3 DNA. D genes are given only for firm matches. Clone size is not always given. Where it is, it says once, few, many or a class for expanded clones.

TRBJ2-3 | TRBD2 | TRBV6-6 | few | CASRTSGTSGLRHTQYF | TGTGCCAGCAGAACTTCCGGGACTAGCGGTCTCCGGCATACGCAGTATTTT
TRBJ2-3 | TRBD1 | TRBV7-9 | . | CASSPWTGGTDTQYF | TGTGCCAGCAGCCCTTGGACAGGGGGGACAGATACGCAGTATTTT
TRBJ2-2 | TRBD2 | TRBV7-2 | . | CASSLKTSGGTNTGELFF | TGTGCCAGCAGCTTAAAAACTAGCGGGGGGACGAACACCGGGGAGCTGTTTTTT
TRBJ2-5 | . | TRBV7-2 | . | CASSAKGLQETQYF | TGTGCCAGCAGTGCCAAGGGTCTACAAGAGACCCAGTACTTC
TRBJ2-7 | TRBD1 | TRBV9 | many | CASSRDRVNDYEQYF | TGTGCCAGCAGCCGGGACAGGGTGAATGACTACGAGCAGTACTTC
TRBJ2-7 | . | TRBV21-1 | . | CASSKTRYYEQYF | TGTGCCAGCAGCAAAACGCGCTACTACGAGCAGTACTTC
TRBJ2-7 | . | TRBV19 | . | CASSMDVAFSYEQYF | TGTGCCAGTAGTATGGACGTGGCCTTCTCCTACGAGCAGTACTTC
TRBJ1-1 | TRBD1 | TRBV6-2/TRBV6-3 | few | CASSYDRATEAFF | TGTGCCAGCAGTTACGACAGGGCTACTGAAGCTTTCTTT
TRBJ1-1 | . | TRBV5-1 | . | CASSMTQQNTEAFF | TGCGCCAGCAGCATGACACAGCAGAACACTGAAGCTTTCTTT
TRBJ1-5 | . | TRBV6-5 | . | CTSSPGRENNQPQHF | TGTACCAGCAGTCCCGGGAGAGAAAATAATCAGCCCCAGCATTTT
TRBJ2-7 | TRBD1 | TRBV29-1 | many | CSVPGTGGYEQYF | TGCAGCGTTCCCGGGACAGGGGGCTACGAGCAGTACTTC
TRBJ1-4 | . | TRBV7-9 | few | CASSLGGTLSRYEKLFF | TGTGCCAGCAGCTTAGGGGGGACTCTAAGCCGCTATGAAAAACTGTTTTTT
TRBJ2-4 | . | TRBV18 | many | CASSPDRDIQYF | TGTGCCAGCTCACCAGACCGCGACATTCAGTACTTC
TRBJ2-7 | . | TRBV30 | . | CAWSPRRDSSYEQYF | TGTGCCTGGAGTCCCAGGAGGGACAGCTCCTACGAGCAGTACTTC
TRBJ2-7 | . | TRBV6-6 | . | CASSYSPGALSYEQYF | TGTGCCAGCAGTTACTCCCCGGGAGCCCTCTCCTACGAGCAGTACTTC
TRBJ2-7 | TRBD2 | TRBV20-1 | . | CSASGGLYEQYF | TGCAGTGCTAGCGGGGGGTTATACGAGCAGTACTTC
TRBJ1-6 | . | TRBV10-2 | many | CASSESGTGSPLHF | TGCGCCAGCAGTGAATCCGGGACGGGTTCACCCCTCCACTTT
TRBJ2-3 | TRBD1 | TRBV6-1 | once | CASSSGQFGTGTQYF | TGTGCCAGCAGTTCGGGACAGTTCGGCACAGGTACGCAGTATTTT
TRBJ2-3 | TRBD1 | TRBV20-1 | many | CSARDRDRGTDTQYF | TGCAGTGCTAGAGACCGGGACAGGGGCACAGATACGCAGTATTTT
TRBJ2-5 | . | TRBV9 | . | CASSVEFSGETQYF | TGTGCCAGCAGCGTAGAATTTAGTGGAGAGACCCAGTACTTC
TRBJ1-4 | . | TRBV18 | . | CASSPGRGPEKLFF | TGTGCCAGCTCACCAGGCAGGGGTCCCGAAAAACTGTTTTTT